This TCR beta chain was profiled in a study of T-cell reconstitution after alpha-beta-depleted transplantation in children (dated by TCRdb to the mid-2010s). For the study in its entirety: T-cell immune reconstitution after TCRalphabeta/CD19-depleted allogeneic hematopoietic cell transplantation in children was quantitatively tracked in the study by means of TCR repertoire profiling.

The treatment or condition label on this specimen signifies: allogeneic hematopoietic cell transplantation with graft depleted of TCRalphabeta T cells and CD19 B cells. The children who served as transplant recipients had been given grafts of TCRalphabeta/CD19-depleted allogeneic hematopoietic cells. Here is what the overall study found, with its caveats: The high TCRbeta diversity at day 60 in some patients was ascribed to recipient T cells and intrathymic progenitors that had survived conditioning. Apparently early alphabetaT-cell count recovery about two months after transplant reportedly relied on only several hundred rapidly expanded clones derived from non-depleted graft cells. Over subsequent months, a decline in hyperexpanded clone frequencies was noted, and after one year, T-cell counts and TCRbeta diversity were mostly ascribed to newly produced T cells.

Receptors were amplified or captured by PCR. TCRdb shows the sequencer as Illumina HiSeq 2500. Molecular barcoding was employed in the preparation of TCR libraries, with unique molecular identifiers being used to normalize TCRbeta repertoire quantification. Using fastp at Q25 and MiXCR, TCRdb reprocessed the public reads and kept productive beta chains. Every distinct CDR3 protein forms one entry, paired with its most common genes and DNA. For this sample the table gives 150,000 to 250,000 distinct CDR3 sequences, of which just under 6.5% were detected only once. Jointly, the top ten make up approximately 4.1% of the sample. From cysteine to phenylalanine, the CDR3 is 13 amino acids long. Only the CDR3 region is kept as DNA, spanning 39 bases read in frame from base 1. Trimmed from V: 6 bases; trimmed from J: 2 bases; junction bases lacking a gene match: 5. CDR1 and CDR2, looked up from the germline V gene, are SQVTM and ANQGSEA.

Ten or more counts support this clonotype. This receptor's antigen is unknown. Within one base of it there is no much larger clone, and no base qualities were kept. This sequence was found in a girl in the first two years of life with combined immunodeficiency, due to receive a stem cell transplant. The chain employs TRBV29-1 and TRBJ2-7, with 9 bases in between that match TRBD1. Specimen: PBMCs, collected before TCRalphabeta/CD19-depleted stem cell transplant. CDR3 reads: CSVLGQGTYEQYF. The DNA sequence is TGCAGCGTCCTAGGACAGGGGACCTACGAGCAGTACTTC.